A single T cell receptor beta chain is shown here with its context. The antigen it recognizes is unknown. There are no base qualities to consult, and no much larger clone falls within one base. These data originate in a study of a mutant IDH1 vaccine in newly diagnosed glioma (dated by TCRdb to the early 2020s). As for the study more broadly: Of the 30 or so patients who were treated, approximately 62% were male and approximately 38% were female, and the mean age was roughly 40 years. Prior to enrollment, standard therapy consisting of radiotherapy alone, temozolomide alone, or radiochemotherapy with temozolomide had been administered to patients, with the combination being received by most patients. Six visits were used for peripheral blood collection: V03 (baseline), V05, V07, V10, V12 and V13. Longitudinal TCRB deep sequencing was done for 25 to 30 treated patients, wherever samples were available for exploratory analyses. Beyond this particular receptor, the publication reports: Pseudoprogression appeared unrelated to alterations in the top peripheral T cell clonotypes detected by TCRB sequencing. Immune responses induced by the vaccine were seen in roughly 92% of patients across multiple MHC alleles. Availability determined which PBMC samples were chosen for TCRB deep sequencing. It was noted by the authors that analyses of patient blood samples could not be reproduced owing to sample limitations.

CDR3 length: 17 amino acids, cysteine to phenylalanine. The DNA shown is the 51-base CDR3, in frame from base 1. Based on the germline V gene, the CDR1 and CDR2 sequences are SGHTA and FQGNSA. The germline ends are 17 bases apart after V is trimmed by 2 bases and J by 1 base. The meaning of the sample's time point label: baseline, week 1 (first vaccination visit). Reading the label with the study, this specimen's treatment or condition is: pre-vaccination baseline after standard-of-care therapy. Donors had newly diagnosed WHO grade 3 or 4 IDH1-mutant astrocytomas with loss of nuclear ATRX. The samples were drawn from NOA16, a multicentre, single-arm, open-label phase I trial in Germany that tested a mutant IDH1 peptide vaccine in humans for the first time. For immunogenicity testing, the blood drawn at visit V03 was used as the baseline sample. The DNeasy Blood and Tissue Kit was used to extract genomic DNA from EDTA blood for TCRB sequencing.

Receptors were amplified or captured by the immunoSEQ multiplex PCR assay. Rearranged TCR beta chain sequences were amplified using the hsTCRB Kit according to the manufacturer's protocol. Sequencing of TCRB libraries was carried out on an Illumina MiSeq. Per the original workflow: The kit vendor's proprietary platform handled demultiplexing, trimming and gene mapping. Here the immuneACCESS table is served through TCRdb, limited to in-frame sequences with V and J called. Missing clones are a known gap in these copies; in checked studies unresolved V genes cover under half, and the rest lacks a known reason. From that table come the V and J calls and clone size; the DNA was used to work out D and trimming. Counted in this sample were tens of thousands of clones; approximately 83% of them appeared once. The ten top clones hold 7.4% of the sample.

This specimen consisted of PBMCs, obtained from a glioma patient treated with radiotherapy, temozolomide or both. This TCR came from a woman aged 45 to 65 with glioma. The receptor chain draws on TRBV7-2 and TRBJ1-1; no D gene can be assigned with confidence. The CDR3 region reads CASSLNTVSLGNTEAFF. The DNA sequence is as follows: TGTGCCAGCAGCTTAAATACAGTTTCCTTGGGGAACACTGAAGCTTTCTTT.